The T cell receptor beta chain described here comes from a study of T cell changes during pregnancy in multiple sclerosis. TCRdb keeps only in-frame clones here, not all; method: immunoSEQ multiplex PCR. The sample comprises under 50,000 clones, around nine tenths of which are singletons, and around 0.66% rests with the top ten. The germline gives CDR1 SGHVS, CDR2 FQNEAQ. The CDR3 runs to 14 residues. Losses at the gene ends were 1 base for V and 7 bases for J; bases not matched to a gene: 1. This TCR came from a female donor in good health, enrolled as a control in a pregnancy study. The starting material was CD4+ T cells from peripheral blood mononuclear cells, obtained in the second trimester of pregnancy. J is TRBJ1-3 and V is TRBV7-8, with 10 bases identical to TRBD1. The CDR3 DNA is TGTGCCAGCAGCTTAGGACAGGGGGCTAACACCATATATTTT. This codes for CASSLGQGANTIYF.